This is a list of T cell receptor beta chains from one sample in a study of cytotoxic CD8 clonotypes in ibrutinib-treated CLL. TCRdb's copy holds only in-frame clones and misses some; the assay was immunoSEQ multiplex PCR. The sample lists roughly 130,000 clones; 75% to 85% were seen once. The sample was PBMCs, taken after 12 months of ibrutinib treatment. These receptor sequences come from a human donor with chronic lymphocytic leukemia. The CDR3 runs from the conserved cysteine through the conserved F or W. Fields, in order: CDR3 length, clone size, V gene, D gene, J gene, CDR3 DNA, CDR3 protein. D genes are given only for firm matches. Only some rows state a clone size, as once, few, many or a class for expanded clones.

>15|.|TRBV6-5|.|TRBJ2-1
TGTGCCAGCAGAAGCGGAAGCTACTCCTACAATGAGCAGTTCTTC
CASRSGSYSYNEQFF
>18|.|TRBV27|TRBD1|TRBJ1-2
TGTGCCAGCAGTTATAAGATTCCTCACAGGGGGTATGACTATGGCTACACCTTC
CASSYKIPHRGYDYGYTF
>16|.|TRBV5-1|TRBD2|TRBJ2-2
TGCGCCAGCAGCTCGGGACTAGCGGGGAACACCGGGGAGCTGTTTTTT
CASSSGLAGNTGELFF
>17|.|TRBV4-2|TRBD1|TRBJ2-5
TGTGCCAGCAGCCAAGGAGAAAACAGGGGGCGGACCGGGTCCCAGTACTTC
CASSQGENRGRTGSQYF
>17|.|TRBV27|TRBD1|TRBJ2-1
TGTGCCAGCAGTTTATTGTCCGGGACAGGGACCTACAATGAGCAGTTCTTC
CASSLLSGTGTYNEQFF
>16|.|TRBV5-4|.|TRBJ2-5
TGTGCCAGCAGCCTGGGGGGGCCGAACGTCCGGGAGACCCAGTACTTC
CASSLGGPNVRETQYF
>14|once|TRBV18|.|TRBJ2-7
TGTGCCAGCCAAGGTAGCGGCAACTCCTACGAGCAGTACTTC
CASQGSGNSYEQYF
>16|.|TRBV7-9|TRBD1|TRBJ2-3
TGTGCCAGCAGCTTAGGGGGGACAGGGGACACAGATACGCAGTATTTT
CASSLGGTGDTDTQYF
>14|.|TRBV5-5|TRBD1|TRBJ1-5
TGTGCCAGCAGCGACGGACAGGCCGGCGGGGCCCAGCATTTT
CASSDGQAGGAQHF
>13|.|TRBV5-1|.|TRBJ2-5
TGCGCCAGCTCCCCGGGGGTTCAAGAGACCCAGTACTTC
CASSPGVQETQYF
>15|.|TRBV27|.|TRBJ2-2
TGTGCCAGCAGTTTATTCCAGGGGAGCACCGGGGAGCTGTTTTTT
CASSLFQGSTGELFF
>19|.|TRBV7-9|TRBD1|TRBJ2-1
TGTGCCAGCCCCCCCGGTGGGGAACAGGGGGCTCGCTGGACGGATGAGCAGTTCTTC
CASPPGGEQGARWTDEQFF
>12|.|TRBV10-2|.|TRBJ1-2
TGCGCCAGCACTCCCGGGCACTATGGCTACACCTTC
CASTPGHYGYTF
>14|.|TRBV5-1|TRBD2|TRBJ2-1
TGCGCCAGCAGCCCGGGACTAGCTTACAATGAGCAGTTCTTC
CASSPGLAYNEQFF
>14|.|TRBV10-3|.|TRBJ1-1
TGTGCCATCAGTGTGCGCGGTAATAACACTGAAGCTTTCTTT
CAISVRGNNTEAFF
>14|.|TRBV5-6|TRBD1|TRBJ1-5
TGTGCCAGCAGCTTTTCCGGGACAGGGACGCCCCAGCATTTT
CASSFSGTGTPQHF
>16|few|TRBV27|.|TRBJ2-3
TGTGCCAGCAGTTTAGCCGGGGCGGGAAACACAGATACGCAGTATTTT
CASSLAGAGNTDTQYF
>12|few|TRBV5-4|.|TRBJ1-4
TGTGCCAGCAGCTATTGGGGGGAAAAACTGTTTTTT
CASSYWGEKLFF
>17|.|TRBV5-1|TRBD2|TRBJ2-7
TGCGCCAGCAGCTTGGTGGCTAGCGGGAGTTCACCCTACGAGCAGTACTTC
CASSLVASGSSPYEQYF
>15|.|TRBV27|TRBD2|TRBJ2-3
TGTGCCAGCAGTAACCCGGGACTAGTCGTAGATACGCAGTATTTT
CASSNPGLVVDTQYF
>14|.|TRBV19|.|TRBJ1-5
TGTGCCAGTAGCACGACGGGGGGCAATCAGCCCCAGCATTTT
CASSTTGGNQPQHF
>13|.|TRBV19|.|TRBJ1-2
TGTGCCAGTAGTATATGGGGGGCAGGTGGCTACACCTTC
CASSIWGAGGYTF
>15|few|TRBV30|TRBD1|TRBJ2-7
TGTGCCTGGAGTGAATTCCGGGACAGAACGTACGAGCAGTACTTC
CAWSEFRDRTYEQYF
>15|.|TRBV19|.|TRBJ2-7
TGTGCCAGTAGTATAGATCTATCAGGGTTCAACGAGCAGTACTTC
CASSIDLSGFNEQYF
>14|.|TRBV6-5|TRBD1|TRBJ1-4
TGTGCCAGCAGTGAAGGGACAGGGTTTGAAAAACTGTTTTTT
CASSEGTGFEKLFF
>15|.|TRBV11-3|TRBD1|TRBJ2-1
TGTGCCAGCAGCTTAGAGGGACAGGGAAGAAATGAGCAGTTCTTC
CASSLEGQGRNEQFF
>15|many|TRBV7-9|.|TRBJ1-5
TGTGCCAGCAGCTTAACTGGGGGGCCGCGGCAGCCCCAGCATTTT
CASSLTGGPRQPQHF
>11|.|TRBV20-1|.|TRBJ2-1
TGCAGTGCTATCTACTACAATGAGCAGTTCTTC
CSAIYYNEQFF
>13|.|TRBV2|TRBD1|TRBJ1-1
TGTGCCAGCGGGGGACAGGGGAACACTGAAGCTTTCTTT
CASGGQGNTEAFF
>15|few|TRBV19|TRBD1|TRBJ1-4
TGTGCCAGTAGTACAAGGGACAGAGCTAATGAAAAACTGTTTTTT
CASSTRDRANEKLFF
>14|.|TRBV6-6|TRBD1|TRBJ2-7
TGTGCCAGCAGATCAGACAGGGGTCTCTACGAGCAGTACTTC
CASRSDRGLYEQYF
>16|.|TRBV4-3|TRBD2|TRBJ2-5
TGCGCCAGCAGCCAGACTAGCGGGAATTCTTTCGGGACCCAGTACTTC
CASSQTSGNSFGTQYF
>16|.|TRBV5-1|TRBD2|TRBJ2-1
TGCGCCAGCAGCTTGGCGCGGGACTACCTTTACAATGAGCAGTTCTTC
CASSLARDYLYNEQFF
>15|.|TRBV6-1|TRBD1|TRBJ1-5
TGTGCCAGCAGTGAAAGAGGGACAGACAATCAGCCCCAGCATTTT
CASSERGTDNQPQHF
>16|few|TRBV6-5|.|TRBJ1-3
TGTGCCAGCAGTTACTCAGGAGTCCTCTCTGGAAACACCATATATTTT
CASSYSGVLSGNTIYF
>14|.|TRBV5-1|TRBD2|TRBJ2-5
TGCGCCAGCAGCCCTGAGGGACTAGCGGGAGCGGAGTACTTC
CASSPEGLAGAEYF
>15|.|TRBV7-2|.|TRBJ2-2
TGTGCCAGCAGCTTAGTGAAAGCGGTAACCGGGGAGCTGTTTTTT
CASSLVKAVTGELFF
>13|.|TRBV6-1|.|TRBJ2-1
TGTGCCAGCAGTTATGACAGCTACAATGAGCAGTTCTTC
CASSYDSYNEQFF
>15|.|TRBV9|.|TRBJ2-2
TGTGCCAGCAGCGTAGCGCAGTGGAACACCGGGGAGCTGTTTTTT
CASSVAQWNTGELFF
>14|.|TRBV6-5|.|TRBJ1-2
TGTGCCAGCAGTCTCGGGGGACTGAACTATGGCTACACCTTC
CASSLGGLNYGYTF
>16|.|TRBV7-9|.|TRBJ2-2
TGTGCCAGCAGCTTAGAATCGTGGGGGAACACCGGGGAGCTGTTTTTT
CASSLESWGNTGELFF
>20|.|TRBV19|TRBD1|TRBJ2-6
TGTGCCAGTAGAGGGAGCGGACGCCGAGACAGGGGGTCTGGGGCCAACGTCCTGACTTTC
CASRGSGRRDRGSGANVLTF
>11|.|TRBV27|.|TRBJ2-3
TGTGCCAGCAGTTTCGCAGATACGCAGTATTTT
CASSFADTQYF
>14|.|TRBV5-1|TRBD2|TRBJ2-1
TGCGCCAGCAGCTCCCGGGACTACCCCAATGAGCAGTTCTTC
CASSSRDYPNEQFF
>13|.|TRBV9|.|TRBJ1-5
TGTGCCAGCAGCGCAACCCCCAATCAGCCCCAGCATTTT
CASSATPNQPQHF
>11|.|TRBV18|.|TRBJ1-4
TGTGCCAGCTCACCTAGTGAAAAACTGTTTTTT
CASSPSEKLFF